The clone carrying this T cell receptor beta chain was detected many times. Its cognate antigen is unknown. The data are from a study of T-cell reconstitution after alpha-beta-depleted transplantation in children. Unique molecular identifiers were used to barcode this TCRbeta library. Each CDR3 protein is one row after TCRdb ran MiXCR on the PCR reads. The sample consists of approximately 240,000 distinct CDR3 sequences, around 9.9% of them appearing once. Study observations and caveats: Newly produced T cells mostly provided counts and TCRbeta diversity after one year, as hyperexpanded clones declined. About two months after transplant, alpha-beta T cells reportedly came from several hundred expanded graft clones. At day 60, the high TCRbeta diversity found in some patients originated from recipient T cells and thymic progenitors that had survived.

The receptor's source is a child under two years old with acute myeloid leukemia, due to receive a stem cell transplant. The sample was PBMCs, taken before TCRalphabeta/CD19-depleted stem cell transplant.

CDR3 sequence: CASSQVKRAYEQYF. The CDR3 bases are TGTGCCAGCAGCCAAGTCAAGCGGGCTTACGAGCAGTACTTC. J is TRBJ2-7 and V is TRBV4-2; possibly TRBD2 for D (6 bases). The CDR3 spans 14 residues. V lost 1 base and J 4 bases, leaving 11 bases between the germline ends. The V gene's germline CDR1 is LGHNA and CDR2 YNFKEQ.